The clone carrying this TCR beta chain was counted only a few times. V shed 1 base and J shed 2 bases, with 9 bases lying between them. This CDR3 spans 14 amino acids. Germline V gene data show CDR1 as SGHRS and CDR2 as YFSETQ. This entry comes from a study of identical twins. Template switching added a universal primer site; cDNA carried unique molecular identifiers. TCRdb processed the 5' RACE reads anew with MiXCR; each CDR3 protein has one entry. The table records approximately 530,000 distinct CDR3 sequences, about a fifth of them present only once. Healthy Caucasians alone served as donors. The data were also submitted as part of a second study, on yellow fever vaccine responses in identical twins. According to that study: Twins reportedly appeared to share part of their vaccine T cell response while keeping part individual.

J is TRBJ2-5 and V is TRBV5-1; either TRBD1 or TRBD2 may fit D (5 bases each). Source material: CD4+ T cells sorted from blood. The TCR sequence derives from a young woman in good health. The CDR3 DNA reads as TGCGCCAGCAGCTTGATCTGGGGGCAAGAGACCCAGTACTTC. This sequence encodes CASSLIWGQETQYF. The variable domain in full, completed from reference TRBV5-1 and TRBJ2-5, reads KAGVTQTPRYLIKTRGQQVTLSCSPISGHRSVSWYQQTPGQGLQFLFEYFSETQRNKGNFPGRFSGRQFSNSRSEMNVSTLELGDSALYLCASSLIWGQETQYFGPGTRLLVL.